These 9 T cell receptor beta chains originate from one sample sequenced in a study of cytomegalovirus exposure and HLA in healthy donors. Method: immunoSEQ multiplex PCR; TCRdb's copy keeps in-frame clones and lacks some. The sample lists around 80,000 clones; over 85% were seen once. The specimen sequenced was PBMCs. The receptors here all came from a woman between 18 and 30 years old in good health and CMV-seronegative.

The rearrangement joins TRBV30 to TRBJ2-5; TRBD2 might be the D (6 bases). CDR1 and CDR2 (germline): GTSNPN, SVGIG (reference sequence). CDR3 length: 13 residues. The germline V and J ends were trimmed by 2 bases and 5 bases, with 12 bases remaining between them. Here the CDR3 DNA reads TGTGCCTGGAGTCTGGGACTCGCGGAGACCCAGTACTTC. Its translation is CAWSLGLAETQYF.

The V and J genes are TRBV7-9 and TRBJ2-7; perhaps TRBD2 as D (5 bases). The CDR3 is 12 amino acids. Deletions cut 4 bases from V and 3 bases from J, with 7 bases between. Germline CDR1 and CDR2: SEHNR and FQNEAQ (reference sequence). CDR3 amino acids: CASSSLVYEQYF. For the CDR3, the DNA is TGTGCCAGCAGCTCACTAGTCTACGAGCAGTACTTC.

The CDR3 nucleotides are TGTGCCAGCAGCACGGGACTTTTCGACGAGCAGTACTTC. Translated, it gives CASSTGLFDEQYF. The J gene is TRBJ2-7, the V gene TRBV9; tentative D call: TRBD2 (6 bases). Germline V CDR1 and CDR2: SGDLS, YYNGEE. Trimming pared 4 bases from V and 5 bases from J, leaving 13 bases between. The CDR3 spans 13 residues.

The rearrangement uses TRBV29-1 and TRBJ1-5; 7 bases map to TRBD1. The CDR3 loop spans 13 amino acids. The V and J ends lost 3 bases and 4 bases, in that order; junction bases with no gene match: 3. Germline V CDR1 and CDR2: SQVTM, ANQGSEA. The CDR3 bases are TGCAGCGTTGAGACAGGGTTAAATCAGCCCCAGCATTTT. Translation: CSVETGLNQPQHF.

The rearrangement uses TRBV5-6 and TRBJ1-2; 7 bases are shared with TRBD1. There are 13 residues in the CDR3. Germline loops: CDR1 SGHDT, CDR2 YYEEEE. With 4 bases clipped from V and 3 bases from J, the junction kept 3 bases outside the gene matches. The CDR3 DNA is TGTGCCAGCAGCACCGGGACAGACTATGGCTACACCTTC. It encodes CASSTGTDYGYTF.

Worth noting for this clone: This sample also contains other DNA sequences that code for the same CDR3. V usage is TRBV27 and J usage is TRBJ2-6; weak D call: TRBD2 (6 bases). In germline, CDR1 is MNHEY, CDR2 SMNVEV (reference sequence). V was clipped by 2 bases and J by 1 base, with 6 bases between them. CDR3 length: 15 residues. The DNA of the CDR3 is TGTGCCAGCAGTTTAGGGGGGTCTGGGGCCAACGTCCTGACTTTC. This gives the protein CASSLGGSGANVLTF.

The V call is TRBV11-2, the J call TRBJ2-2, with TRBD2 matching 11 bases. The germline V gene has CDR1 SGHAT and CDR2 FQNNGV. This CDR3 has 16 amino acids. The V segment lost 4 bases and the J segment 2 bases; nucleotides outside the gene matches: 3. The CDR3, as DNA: TGTGCCAGCAGCTCGACTAGCGGGGCTAACACCGGGGAGCTGTTTTTT. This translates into CASSSTSGANTGELFF.

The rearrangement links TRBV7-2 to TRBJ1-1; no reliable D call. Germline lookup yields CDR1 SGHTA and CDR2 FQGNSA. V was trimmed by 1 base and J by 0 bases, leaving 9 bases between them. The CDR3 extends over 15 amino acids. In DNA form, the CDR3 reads TGTGCCAGCAGCTTAGGATCGGGGATGAACACTGAAGCTTTCTTT. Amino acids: CASSLGSGMNTEAFF. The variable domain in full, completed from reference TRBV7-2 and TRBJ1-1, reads GAGVSQSPSNKVTEKGKDVELRCDPISGHTALYWYRQSLGQGLEFLIYFQGNSAPDKSGLPSDRFSAERTGGSVSTLTIQRTQQEDSAVYLCASSLGSGMNTEAFFGQGTRLTVV.

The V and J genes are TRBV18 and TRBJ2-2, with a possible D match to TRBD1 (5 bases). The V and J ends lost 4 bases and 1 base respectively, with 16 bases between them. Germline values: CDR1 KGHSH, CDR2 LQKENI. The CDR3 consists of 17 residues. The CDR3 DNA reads TGTGCCAGCTCACTTCTCGGACAAATCAAGAACACCGGGGAGCTGTTTTTT. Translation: CASSLLGQIKNTGELFF.